This T cell receptor (beta chain) was captured by sequencing in a study of type 1 regulatory T cells. A note on this clonotype: What it binds is not known.

A single record per CDR3 protein comes from TCRdb applying MiXCR to the reads. The sample carries over 55,000 distinct CDR3 sequences, about 62% recorded once. The CDR3 extends over 16 amino acids. CDR1 is KGHSH, CDR2 LQKENI, per germline. V lost 0 bases, J lost 1 base, and 1 base stayed unmatched. The chain employs TRBV18 and TRBJ2-2, with 8 bases identical to TRBD1. The receptor's source is a human donor in good health. Sequences were obtained from cultured T cells, either the whole culture or a sorted T cell fraction (not recorded which). As to subset: Tr1-enriched cell product generated in vitro against host alloantigens. The CDR3 sequence: CASSPPGQGNTGELFF. CDR3 DNA: TGTGCCAGCTCACCACCCGGACAGGGGAACACCGGGGAGCTGTTTTTT.